Described below is a single T cell receptor beta chain sequence and its context. The data originate from a study of regulatory T cells in long-lasting Graves disease. V was cut by 7 bases and J by 5 bases, with 14 bases left in between. The CDR3 contains 13 residues. Germline CDR1 is MNHNS and CDR2 is SASEGT. The sample's time point: newly diagnosed GD, antithyroid drugs for less than 3 months. PBMC RNA served as the TCR library source. Construction of the TCR beta libraries employed iRepertoire HTBI primers in conjunction with Arm-PCR of CDR3 regions. MiXCR was run by TCRdb on the multiplex PCR reads, yielding one entry per CDR3 protein. The sample has about 520,000 distinct CDR3 sequences, around 12% seen once. This sample was also put to use in a study of T cells in Graves' hyperthyroidism and ophthalmopathy.

The TCR sequence derives from a woman aged 25 to 39 with Graves disease. This material consisted of peripheral blood mononuclear cells (PBMCs), taken at new diagnosis, from a patient treated with antithyroid drugs. The chain employs TRBV6-1 and TRBJ2-5, with D possibly matching TRBD1 (5 bases). The CDR3 is CASTRSWGETQYF. Here the CDR3 DNA reads TGTGCCAGCACCCGTAGTTGGGGCGAGACCCAGTACTTC.